The 20 T cell receptor beta chains given below trace back to one sample, sequenced in a study of T cell responses to AZD1222 COVID-19 vaccine. Using immunoSEQ multiplex PCR, the repertoire was profiled, and TCRdb retains in-frame clones only, with some absent. The sample yields 83,000 or so clones, around 93% seen once. Sequencing was performed on peripheral blood, taken 28 days after the second AZD1222 dose. Receptors originate from an adult who received the AZD1222 COVID-19 vaccine.

The chain has TRBV6-5 and TRBJ2-5; 7 bases are shared with TRBD2. CDR1 MNHEY and CDR2 SVGAGI come from the germline V gene. J gave up 0 bases and V 11 bases, and 12 bases lay outside the gene matches. This CDR3 has 15 residues. Here the CDR3 DNA reads TGTGCCGGAATGAACGGGCGGGAGTACCAAGAGACCCAGTACTTC. This codes for CAGMNGREYQETQYF.

CDR3 in amino acids: CASSPTGGEQYF. CDR3 DNA: TGTGCCAGCAGCCCTACAGGGGGGGAGCAGTACTTC. The V call is TRBV3-1 (or the pseudogene TRBV3-2), the J call TRBJ2-7; 8 bases map to TRBD1. The CDR3 loop spans 12 amino acids. V shed 4 bases, J shed 7 bases, and the junction held 3 bases outside the gene matches. Germline-derived CDR1 and CDR2 are LGHDT and YNNKEL (reference sequence).

The chain combines TRBV21-1 with TRBJ2-2; the table's D call TRBD1 went unverified against the DNA. TRBV21-1 has pseudogene status. This CDR3 contains 14 residues. DNA of the CDR3: TGTGCCACCCATGTGGTTGCACAATCCGGGGAGCTGTTTTTT. Translating gives CATHVVAQSGELFF.

The rearrangement joins TRBV18 to TRBJ1-2; the match to TRBD1 covers 8 bases. This CDR3 spans 15 amino acids. J was trimmed by 0 bases and V by 8 bases; bases with no gene match: 8. Germline V lookup: CDR1 KGHSH, CDR2 LQKENI. The CDR3 here is CASAGTGVPNYGYTF. For the CDR3, the DNA is TGTGCCAGCGCCGGGACAGGAGTTCCTAACTATGGCTACACCTTC.

The chain links TRBV19 to TRBJ1-1; no clear D gene. CDR1 is LNHDA and CDR2 is SQIVND in the germline V gene (reference sequence). The CDR3 loop spans 13 amino acids. Trimming removed 3 bases from V and 4 bases from J, with 9 bases in between. The CDR3 is CASSIGFSTEAFF. DNA of the CDR3: TGTGCCAGTAGTATCGGGTTTAGCACTGAAGCTTTCTTT.

The gene calls are TRBV5-5 and TRBJ1-2; D is perhaps TRBD1 (5 bases). The germline CDR1 and CDR2 sequences are SGHKS and YYEKEE (reference sequence). This CDR3 region has 17 residues. V was clipped by 2 bases and J by 3 bases, with 20 bases between them. The CDR3 reads CASSLFVQGAIDYGYTF. The CDR3 bases are TGTGCCAGCAGCTTATTTGTGCAGGGCGCTATCGACTATGGCTACACCTTC.

The chain is built from TRBV28 and TRBJ1-4; no clear D gene. V was cut by 3 bases and J by 5 bases, with 19 bases left in between. Germline V CDR1 and CDR2: MDHEN, SYDVKM. CDR3 length: 17 residues. In DNA form, the CDR3 reads TGTGCCAGCAGTTTCGTACAAGTTACTCCCACCAATGAAAAACTGTTTTTT. Translation gives CASSFVQVTPTNEKLFF.

V usage is TRBV2 and J usage is TRBJ2-3; D is possibly TRBD1 or TRBD2 (5 bases each). CDR3 length: 14 amino acids. Germline CDR1 is SNHLY and CDR2 is FYNNEI. V gave up 6 bases and J gave up 4 bases, with 14 bases separating them. CDR3 in amino acids: CASRDTEAADTQYF. Written as DNA, the CDR3 is TGTGCCAGCAGGGACACGGAGGCGGCAGATACGCAGTATTTT.

The V gene is TRBV4-2, the J gene TRBJ2-7; possible D gene TRBD2, 5 bases. The V gene's germline CDR1 is LGHNA and CDR2 YNFKEQ. V was trimmed by 0 bases and J by 0 bases, leaving 6 bases between them. There are 14 residues in the CDR3. CDR3 residues: CASSQDRGSYEQYF. As DNA, the CDR3 is TGTGCCAGCAGCCAAGATCGGGGCTCCTACGAGCAGTACTTC.

The rearrangement links TRBV3-1 (or the pseudogene TRBV3-2) to TRBJ2-3; D is unresolved. Deletions cut 0 bases from V and 1 base from J, with 8 bases between. The germline gives CDR1 LGHDT, CDR2 YNNKEL (reference sequence). This CDR3 is 15 amino acids long. The CDR3 DNA is TGTGCCAGCAGCCAAGACTCTAGTGGCACAGATACGCAGTATTTT. Translating gives CASSQDSSGTDTQYF.

CDR3 coding DNA: TGTGCCAGCAGTAGTCCGCCCACCACCCCTAACTATGGCTACACCTTC. It encodes CASSSPPTTPNYGYTF. The gene calls are TRBV28 and TRBJ1-2; D gene uncertain. From germline, CDR1 is MDHEN and CDR2 SYDVKM. Deletions cut 5 bases from V and 0 bases from J, with 16 bases between. The CDR3 extends over 16 amino acids.

The V gene is TRBV18, the J gene TRBJ2-7; no clear D. Trimming shortened V by 3 bases and J by 7 bases, and 10 bases separated the two germline ends. The CDR3 runs to 12 residues. From germline, CDR1 is KGHSH and CDR2 LQKENI. As DNA, the CDR3 is TGTGCCAGCTCACCCGATGAAACGGAGCAGTACTTC. Its protein product is CASSPDETEQYF.

This clone was observed a single time. The rearrangement uses TRBV19 and TRBJ2-2, with 8 bases that match TRBD2. CDR3 length: 13 residues. V lost 6 bases to trimming and J lost 11 bases; unmatched junction nucleotides: 8. The germline CDR1 and CDR2 sequences are LNHDA and SQIVND (reference sequence). For the CDR3, the DNA is TGTGCCAGTAGCCTTACAGGGACTAGAGAGCTGTTTTTT. This gives the protein CASSLTGTRELFF.

The chain is built from TRBV28 and TRBJ2-7; 8 bases are shared with TRBD1. The CDR3 has 15 residues. The germline V gene has CDR1 MDHEN and CDR2 SYDVKM. V gave up 7 bases and J gave up 3 bases; unmatched junction bases: 11. CDR3 residues: CASTPPRTGLYEQYF. The CDR3 nucleotides are TGTGCCAGCACCCCCCCGCGGACAGGGCTCTACGAGCAGTACTTC. Based on the CDR3 plus reference TRBV28 and TRBJ2-7, the full variable domain is DVKVTQSSRYLVKRTGEKVFLECVQDMDHENMFWYRQDPGLGLRLIYFSYDVKMKEKGDIPEGYSVSREKKERFSLILESASTNQTSMYLCASTPPRTGLYEQYFGPGTRLTVT.

The V and J genes are TRBV5-6 and TRBJ2-5, with TRBD2 as a possible D gene (6 bases). Trimming cost V 4 bases and J 5 bases, with 15 bases left between them. The CDR3 runs 14 residues. Germline values: CDR1 SGHDT, CDR2 YYEEEE. The CDR3 region is CASSRLGGGETQYF. CDR3 nucleotides: TGTGCCAGCAGCCGTCTCGGCGGAGGGGAGACCCAGTACTTC.

The rearrangement joins TRBV27 to TRBJ1-1; D is unresolved. CDR3 length: 17 residues. V was shortened by 6 bases and J by 3 bases, with 23 bases between the two germline ends. Germline CDR1 is MNHEY and CDR2 is SMNVEV (reference sequence). The CDR3 spells CASSHRGETGGYTEAFF. CDR3 DNA: TGTGCCAGCAGCCACCGCGGGGAGACGGGCGGGTACACTGAAGCTTTCTTT.

This clone is a singleton in its sample. V and J are TRBV9 and TRBJ2-7; 11 bases match TRBD1. Per germline, CDR1 SGDLS and CDR2 YYNGEE. V was pared by 3 bases and J by 2 bases, with 10 bases of the junction left unmatched. This CDR3 comprises 17 residues. The CDR3 here is CASSGFSGTGGTYEQYF. The CDR3, as DNA: TGTGCCAGCAGCGGCTTCTCCGGGACAGGGGGAACCTACGAGCAGTACTTC.

This clone was detected once. The rearrangement links TRBV27 to TRBJ1-2; possibly TRBD1 for D (5 bases). The germline V gene encodes CDR1 MNHEY and CDR2 SMNVEV (reference sequence). The CDR3 spans 14 residues. The V end lost 5 bases, the J end lost 6 bases, and 16 bases lay between the germline ends. In DNA form, the CDR3 reads TGTGCCAGCAGTCGGGAGGGGCGGAATCATGGCTACACCTTC. Encoded protein: CASSREGRNHGYTF.

The chain joins TRBV29-1 to TRBJ1-4, with D maybe TRBD1 (5 bases). CDR3 length: 14 amino acids. Germline lookup yields CDR1 SQVTM and CDR2 ANQGSEA. Trimming took 4 bases from V and 2 from J, leaving 11 bases between them. CDR3 bases: TGCAGCGTTGGGAGGGGCGGCACTAATGAAAAACTGTTTTTT. This sequence encodes CSVGRGGTNEKLFF.

V usage is TRBV20-1 and J usage is TRBJ2-1, with a weak D call TRBD2 (5 bases). The CDR3 covers 11 residues. Germline-derived CDR1 and CDR2 are DFQATT and SNEGSKA (reference sequence). Trimming removed 8 bases from V and 9 bases from J, with 14 bases in between. The CDR3 sequence is CSSESEGEQFF. The CDR3 DNA reads TGCAGTTCGGAAAGCGAGGGTGAGCAGTTCTTC.